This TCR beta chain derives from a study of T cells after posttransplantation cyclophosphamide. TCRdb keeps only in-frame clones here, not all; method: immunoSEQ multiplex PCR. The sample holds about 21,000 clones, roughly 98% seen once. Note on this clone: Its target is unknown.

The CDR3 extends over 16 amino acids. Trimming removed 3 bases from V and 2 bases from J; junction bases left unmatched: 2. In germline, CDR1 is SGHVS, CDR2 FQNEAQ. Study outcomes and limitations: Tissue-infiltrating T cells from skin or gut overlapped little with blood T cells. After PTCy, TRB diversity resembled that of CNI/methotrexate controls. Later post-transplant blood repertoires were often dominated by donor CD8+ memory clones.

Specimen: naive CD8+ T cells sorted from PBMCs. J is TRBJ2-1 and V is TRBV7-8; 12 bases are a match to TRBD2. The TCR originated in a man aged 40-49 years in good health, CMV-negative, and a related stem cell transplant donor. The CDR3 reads CASSLTSGSTYNEQFF. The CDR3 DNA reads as TGTGCCAGCAGCTTGACTAGCGGGAGTACCTACAATGAGCAGTTCTTC.